This T cell receptor beta chain was sequenced in a study of identical twins. CDR1 and CDR2 from the germline V gene are SGHTA and FQGNSA. V gave up 4 bases and J gave up 3 bases, with 10 bases separating them. The CDR3 has 13 residues. Healthy Caucasian individuals made up all the donors. General study points: Abundant cord blood beta clonotypes carried fewer insertions; memory repertoires showed none.

This clonotype has just a few counts. Its antigen is not identified. Addition of a universal primer site occurred through template switching, and cDNA carried unique molecular identifiers. TCRdb itself ran the 5' RACE reads through MiXCR, one entry per CDR3 protein. Of some 500,000 distinct CDR3 sequences detected, 7.5% to 10% appear once; the ten largest clones hold roughly 3%. The same data also went into a second study, on yellow fever vaccine responses in identical twins.

The V gene is TRBV7-2, the J gene TRBJ2-7; D not resolved. Sequencing was done on a sample of PBMCs. This TCR was recovered from a young woman in good health. The CDR3 DNA sequence: TGTGCCAGCAGCTCACTCCTTATCTACGAGCAGTACTTC. Amino acid sequence: CASSSLLIYEQYF.